The present TCR beta chain was sequenced within a study of identical twins. Using its own MiXCR run on the 5' RACE reads, TCRdb lists one record per CDR3 protein. The table has 350,000 to 450,000 distinct CDR3 sequences, under 20% seen once; the top ten hold approximately 12%. The CDR3 consists of 16 residues. Germline V lookup: CDR1 MNHEY, CDR2 SMNVEV (reference sequence). About this clonotype itself: This sequence may be a read error, since a much larger clone differs from it by one base.

The clonotype originates from a man aged 50 or older in good health. J is TRBJ1-2 and V is TRBV27; 9 positions match TRBD1. Sequenced: naive T cells sorted from blood. Here the CDR3 reads CASSLSGTGIRYGDTF. Here the CDR3 DNA reads TGTGCCAGCAGTTTATCCGGGACAGGGATACGGTATGGCGACACCTTC.